This note documents a single TCR beta chain sequence. This receptor's antigen is unknown. No qualities accompany the bases; no much larger clone lies one base away. This entry is derived from a study of a mutant IDH1 vaccine in newly diagnosed glioma (dated by TCRdb to the early 2020s). With regard to the full study: The roughly 32 treated patients were approximately 60% male and roughly 40% female, with a mean age of around 40 years. Prior to enrollment, standard therapy consisting of radiotherapy alone, temozolomide alone, or radiochemotherapy with temozolomide had been administered to patients, with the combination being received by most patients. Peripheral blood samples were drawn at six visits, namely V03 (baseline), V05, V07, V10, V12 and V13. For exploratory analyses, 25 to 30 treated patients had longitudinal TCRB deep sequencing done wherever samples were available.

The paper's findings and limits, for the study overall: It was noted by the authors that analyses of patient blood samples could not be reproduced owing to sample limitations. Immune responses induced by the vaccine were seen in roughly 92% of patients across multiple MHC alleles. Pseudoprogression appeared unrelated to alterations in the top peripheral T cell clonotypes detected by TCRB sequencing. PBMC samples for TCRB deep sequencing were selected based on availability.

Library construction relied on the immunoSEQ multiplex PCR assay. Rearranged TCR beta chain sequences were amplified with the hsTCRB Kit following the manufacturer's protocol. Sequencing of TCRB libraries was carried out on an Illumina MiSeq. The study's own analysis went as follows. The kit vendor's proprietary platform handled demultiplexing, trimming and gene mapping. This is the immuneACCESS table as TCRdb keeps it, with only in-frame sequences that have V and J called. A part of the clones is gone; compared with another copy, unresolved V genes explain less than half, and the rest is unexplained. That table gives V, J and clone size, and the DNA gave D and trimming. In this sample the table shows 60,000 to 85,000 clones, about four fifths of which occur a single time. 8.2% of the sample comes from the top ten. The time point label on this specimen signifies: baseline, week 1 (first vaccination visit). The meaning of the sample's treatment or condition label: pre-vaccination baseline after standard-of-care therapy. All donors had newly diagnosed IDH1-mutant astrocytomas of WHO grade 3 or 4 that showed loss of nuclear ATRX. The samples were drawn from NOA16, a multicentre, single-arm, open-label phase I trial in Germany that tested a mutant IDH1 peptide vaccine in humans for the first time. Blood drawn at visit V03 was used as the baseline sample for immunogenicity testing. Genomic DNA for TCRB sequencing was extracted from EDTA blood using the DNeasy Blood and Tissue Kit.

This TCR came from a man aged 50 to 60 with glioma. Sequencing used PBMCs, obtained from a glioma patient treated with radiotherapy, temozolomide or both.

The encoded CDR3 is CASSLGGRVHEQYF. The bases read TGTGCCAGCAGCTTAGGGGGGAGGGTCCACGAGCAGTACTTC. The chain employs TRBV5-8 and TRBJ2-7; the D gene is possibly TRBD2, with 7 bases matching. The CDR3 measures 14 amino acids from cysteine to phenylalanine. The sequence is cut down to CDR3 DNA, 42 bases in frame from base 1. Based on the germline V gene, the CDR1 and CDR2 sequences are SGHTS and YDEGEE. The junction shows trimming of 2 bases on V and 5 bases on J, plus 14 bases between the germline ends.